The TCR beta chain under discussion was sequenced for a study of shared clonotypes between healthy human individuals. The germline CDR1 and CDR2 sequences are SNHLY and FYNNEI. The V end lost 7 bases, the J end lost 1 base, and 17 bases lay between the germline ends. The CDR3 contains 16 residues. The assay was immunoSEQ multiplex PCR, and TCRdb's table has in-frame clones only and misses some. The sample shows fewer than 600,000 clones, 70% to 80% of them seen only once. This clone was counted between two and nine times. J is TRBJ2-1 and V is TRBV2; D may be TRBD1 or TRBD2 (7 bases each). The source is a middle-aged woman in good health. Some clones in this sample may be carry-over from other donors' samples. Material for sequencing was PBMCs. The CDR3 DNA reads TGTGCCAGCAAAGGGGGCCAGCGGGGATCCTACAATGAGCAGTTCTTC. Translation: CASKGGQRGSYNEQFF.